The clone carrying this T cell receptor beta chain was seen more than once but under ten times. The antigen is unknown. CDR3 size: 12 residues. The V end lost 3 bases, the J end lost 5 bases, and 7 bases lay between the germline ends. CDR1 is SGHTA, CDR2 FQGTGA, per germline. The sequenced template was cDNA made from the entire isolated RNA. TCRdb's copy holds only in-frame clones and misses some; the assay was immunoSEQ multiplex PCR. Of over 150,000 clones in the sample, 8% to 8.5% were seen once. The sample is drawn from a study of beta chain features in type 1 diabetes. Points from the study as a whole: Across all four CD4+ subsets, people with type 1 diabetes showed modestly shorter TCRB CDR3s.

The clonotype originates from a woman younger than 35 with type 1 diabetes. The rearrangement joins TRBV7-3 to TRBJ1-1; no firm D call. Sample: central memory CD4+ T cells from blood. The CDR3 here is CASSFSGTEAFF. The CDR3 DNA reads TGTGCCAGCAGCTTTTCCGGGACTGAAGCTTTCTTT.